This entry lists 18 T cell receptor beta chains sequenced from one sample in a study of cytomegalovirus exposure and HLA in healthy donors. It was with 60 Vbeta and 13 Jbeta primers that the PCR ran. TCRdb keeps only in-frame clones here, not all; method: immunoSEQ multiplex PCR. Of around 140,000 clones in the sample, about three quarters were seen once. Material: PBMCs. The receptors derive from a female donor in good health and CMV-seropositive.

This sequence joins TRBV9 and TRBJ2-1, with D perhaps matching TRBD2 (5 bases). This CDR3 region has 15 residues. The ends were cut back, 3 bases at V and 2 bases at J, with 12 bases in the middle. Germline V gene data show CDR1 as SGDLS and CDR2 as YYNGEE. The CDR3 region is CASSATLAAYNEQFF. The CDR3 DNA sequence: TGTGCCAGCAGCGCCACCCTAGCCGCCTACAATGAGCAGTTCTTC.

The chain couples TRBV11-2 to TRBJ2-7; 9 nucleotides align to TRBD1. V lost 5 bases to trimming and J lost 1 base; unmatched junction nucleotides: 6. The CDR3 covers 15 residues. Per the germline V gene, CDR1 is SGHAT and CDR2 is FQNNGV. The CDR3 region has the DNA TGTGCCAGCAGCATCTGGACAGGGGAATCCTACGAGCAGTACTTC. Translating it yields CASSIWTGESYEQYF.

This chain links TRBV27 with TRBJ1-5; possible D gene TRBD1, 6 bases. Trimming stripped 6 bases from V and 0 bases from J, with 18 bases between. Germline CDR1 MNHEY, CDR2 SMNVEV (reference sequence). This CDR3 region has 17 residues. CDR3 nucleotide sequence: TGTGCCAGCAGACCTAGGGCAGGGGCGGATAGCAATCAGCCCCAGCATTTT. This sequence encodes CASRPRAGADSNQPQHF.

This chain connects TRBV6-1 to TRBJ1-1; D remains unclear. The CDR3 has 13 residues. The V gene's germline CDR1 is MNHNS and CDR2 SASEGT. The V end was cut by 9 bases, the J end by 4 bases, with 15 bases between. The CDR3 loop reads CASRLRPSTEAFF. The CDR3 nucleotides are TGTGCCAGTCGACTCCGGCCCTCCACTGAAGCTTTCTTT.

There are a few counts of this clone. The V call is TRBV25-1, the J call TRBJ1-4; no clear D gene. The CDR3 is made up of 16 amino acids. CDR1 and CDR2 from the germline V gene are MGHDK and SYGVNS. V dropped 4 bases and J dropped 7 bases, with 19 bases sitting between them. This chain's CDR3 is CASSAGRGSYVEKLFF. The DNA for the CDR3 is TGTGCCAGCAGTGCGGGGAGAGGGTCTTACGTTGAAAAACTGTTTTTT.

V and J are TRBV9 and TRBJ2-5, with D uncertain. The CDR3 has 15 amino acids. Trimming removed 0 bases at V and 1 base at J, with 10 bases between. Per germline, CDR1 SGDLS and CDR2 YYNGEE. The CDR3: CASSVGANLQETQYF. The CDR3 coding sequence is TGTGCCAGCAGCGTAGGAGCTAACCTCCAAGAGACCCAGTACTTC.

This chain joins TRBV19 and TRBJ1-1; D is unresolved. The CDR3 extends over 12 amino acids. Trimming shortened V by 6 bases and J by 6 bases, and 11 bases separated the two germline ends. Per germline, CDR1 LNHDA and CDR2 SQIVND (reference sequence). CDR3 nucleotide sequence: TGTGCCAGTAGCGCCACCCGGGCTGAAGCTTTCTTT. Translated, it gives CASSATRAEAFF. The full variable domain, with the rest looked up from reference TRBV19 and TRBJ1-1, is DGGITQSPKYLFRKEGQNVTLSCEQNLNHDAMYWYRQDPGQGLRLIYYSQIVNDFQKGDIAEGYSVSREKKESFPLTVTSAQKNPTAFYLCASSATRAEAFFGQGTRLTVV.

The CDR3 reads CASSENRGISPLHF. The CDR3 coding sequence is TGTGCCAGCAGTGAAAACAGGGGGATTTCACCCCTCCACTTT. The chain employs TRBV2 and TRBJ1-6, with 8 bases identical to TRBD1. V gave up 2 bases and J gave up 9 bases; unmatched junction bases: 3. Germline values: CDR1 SNHLY, CDR2 FYNNEI. This CDR3 has 14 amino acids.

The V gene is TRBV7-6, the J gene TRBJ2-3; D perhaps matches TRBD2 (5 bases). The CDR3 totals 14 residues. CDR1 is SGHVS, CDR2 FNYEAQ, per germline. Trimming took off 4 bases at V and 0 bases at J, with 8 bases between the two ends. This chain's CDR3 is CASSSWTSTDTQYF. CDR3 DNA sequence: TGTGCCAGCAGCTCCTGGACTAGCACAGATACGCAGTATTTT.

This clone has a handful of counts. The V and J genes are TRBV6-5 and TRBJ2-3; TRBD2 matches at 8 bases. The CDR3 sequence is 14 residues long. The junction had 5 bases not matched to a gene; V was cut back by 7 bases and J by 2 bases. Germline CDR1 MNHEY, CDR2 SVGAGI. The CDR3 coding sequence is TGTGCCAGCACCGGGGGGGCTACCACAGATACGCAGTATTTT. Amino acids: CASTGGATTDTQYF.

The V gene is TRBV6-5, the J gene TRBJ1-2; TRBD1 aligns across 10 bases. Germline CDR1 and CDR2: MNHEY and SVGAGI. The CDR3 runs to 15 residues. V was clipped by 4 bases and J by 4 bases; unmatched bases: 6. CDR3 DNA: TGTGCCAGCAGTTGGGGGACAGGGGCGGGCTATGGCTACACCTTC. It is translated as CASSWGTGAGYGYTF.

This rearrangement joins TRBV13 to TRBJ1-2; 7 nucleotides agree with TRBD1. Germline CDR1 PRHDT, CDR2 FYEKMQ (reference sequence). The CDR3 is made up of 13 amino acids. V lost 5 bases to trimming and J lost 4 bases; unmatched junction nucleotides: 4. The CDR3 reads CASSQGQTYGYTF. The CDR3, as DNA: TGTGCCAGCAGCCAGGGACAGACCTATGGCTACACCTTC. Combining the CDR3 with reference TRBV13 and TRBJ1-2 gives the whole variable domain AAGVIQSPRHLIKEKRETATLKCYPIPRHDTVYWYQQGPGQDPQFLISFYEKMQSDKGSIPDRFSAQQFSDYHSELNMSSLELGDSALYFCASSQGQTYGYTFGSGTRLTVV.

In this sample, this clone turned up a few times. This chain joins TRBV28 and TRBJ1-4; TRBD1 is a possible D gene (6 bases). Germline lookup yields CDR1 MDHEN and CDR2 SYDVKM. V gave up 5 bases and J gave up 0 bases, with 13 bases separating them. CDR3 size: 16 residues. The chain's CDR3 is CASSARTVATNEKLFF. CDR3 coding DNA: TGTGCCAGCAGTGCAAGGACAGTTGCAACTAATGAAAAACTGTTTTTT. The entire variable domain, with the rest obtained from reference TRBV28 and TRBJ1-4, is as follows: DVKVTQSSRYLVKRTGEKVFLECVQDMDHENMFWYRQDPGLGLRLIYFSYDVKMKEKGDIPEGYSVSREKKERFSLILESASTNQTSMYLCASSARTVATNEKLFFGSGTQLSVL.

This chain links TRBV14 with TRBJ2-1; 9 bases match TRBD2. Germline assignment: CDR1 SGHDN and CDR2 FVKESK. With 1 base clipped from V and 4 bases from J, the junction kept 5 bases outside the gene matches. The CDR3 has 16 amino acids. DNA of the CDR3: TGTGCCAGCAGCCAAGTTTTTACTAGCGGGTACAATGAGCAGTTCTTC. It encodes CASSQVFTSGYNEQFF.

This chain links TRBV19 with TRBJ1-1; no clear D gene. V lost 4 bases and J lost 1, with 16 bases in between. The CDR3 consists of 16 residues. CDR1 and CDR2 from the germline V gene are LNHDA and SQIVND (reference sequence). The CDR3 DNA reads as TGTGCCAGTAGTACATCACAATCCCCTTCGAACACTGAAGCTTTCTTT. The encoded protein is CASSTSQSPSNTEAFF.

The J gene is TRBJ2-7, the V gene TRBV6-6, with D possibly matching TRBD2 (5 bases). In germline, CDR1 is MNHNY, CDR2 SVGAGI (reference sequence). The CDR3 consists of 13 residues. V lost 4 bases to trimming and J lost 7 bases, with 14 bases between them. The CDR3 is CASSLAGLGEQYF. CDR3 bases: TGTGCCAGCAGTTTGGCAGGACTGGGGGAGCAGTACTTC.

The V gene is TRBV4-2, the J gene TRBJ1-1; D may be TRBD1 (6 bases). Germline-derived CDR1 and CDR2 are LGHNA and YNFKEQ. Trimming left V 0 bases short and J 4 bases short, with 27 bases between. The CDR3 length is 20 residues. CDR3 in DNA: TGTGCCAGCAGCCAAGAAAGGGGGGGGGCCCAAAGTTCCAAGAGCACTGAAGCTTTCTTT. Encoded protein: CASSQERGGAQSSKSTEAFF.

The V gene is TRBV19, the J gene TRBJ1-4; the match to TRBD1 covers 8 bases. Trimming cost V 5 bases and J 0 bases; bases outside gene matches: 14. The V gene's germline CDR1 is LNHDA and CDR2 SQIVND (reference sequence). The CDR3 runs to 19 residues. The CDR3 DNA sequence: TGTGCCAGTAGTCGCCTGAAGGGACAGGCGCTTGCAACTAATGAAAAACTGTTTTTT. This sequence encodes CASSRLKGQALATNEKLFF.